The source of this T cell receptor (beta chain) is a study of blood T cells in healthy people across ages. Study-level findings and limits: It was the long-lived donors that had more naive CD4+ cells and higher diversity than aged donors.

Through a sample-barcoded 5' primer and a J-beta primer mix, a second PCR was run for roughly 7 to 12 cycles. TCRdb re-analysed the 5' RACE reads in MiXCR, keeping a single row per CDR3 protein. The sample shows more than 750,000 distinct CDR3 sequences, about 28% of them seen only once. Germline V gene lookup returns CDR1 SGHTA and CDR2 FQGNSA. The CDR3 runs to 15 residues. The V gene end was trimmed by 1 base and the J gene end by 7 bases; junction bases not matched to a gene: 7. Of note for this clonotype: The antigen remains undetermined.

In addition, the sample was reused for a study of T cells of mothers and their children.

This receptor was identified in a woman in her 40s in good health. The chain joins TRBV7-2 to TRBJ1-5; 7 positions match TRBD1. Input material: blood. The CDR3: CASSLGQGSWQPQHF. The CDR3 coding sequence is TGTGCCAGCAGCTTAGGACAGGGAAGTTGGCAGCCCCAGCATTTT. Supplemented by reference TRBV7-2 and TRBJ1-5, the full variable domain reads GAGVSQSPSNKVTEKGKDVELRCDPISGHTALYWYRQSLGQGLEFLIYFQGNSAPDKSGLPSDRFSAERTGGSVSTLTIQRTQQEDSAVYLCASSLGQGSWQPQHFGDGTRLSIL.